This T cell receptor (beta chain) was found in a study of cytomegalovirus exposure and HLA in healthy donors. Study in general: Approximately 83 million unique TCRs from HLA-typed donors were held in an early data release.

Study results and limitations: The study recorded more than 150 TCR beta chains that were cytomegalovirus-associated. As a later analysis showed, several of the most significant clusters appeared to be linked to common viral pathogens. Most observed TCR sequences were rare, whereas some public TCRs were detected in many donors.

V shed 5 bases and J shed 5 bases, with 12 bases lying between them. Per the germline V gene, CDR1 is WNHNN and CDR2 is SYGVQD (reference sequence). This CDR3 is 13 amino acids long. This clone was counted only a few times. Antigen unknown. It was with 60 Vbeta and 13 Jbeta primers that the PCR ran. The method was immunoSEQ multiplex PCR; TCRdb's version includes in-frame clones alone and lacks a portion of them. The sample consists of about 200,000 clones, roughly 80% of them appearing once. This chain joins TRBV10-1 and TRBJ1-1, with a possible D match to TRBD1 (6 bases). Sequenced sample: PBMCs. This receptor was obtained from a girl aged 2 to 9 in good health and CMV-seronegative. CDR3 DNA sequence: TGCGCCAGCAGTTCCAGGGGTGGAACTGAAGCTTTCTTT. It is translated as CASSSRGGTEAFF.